This T cell receptor beta chain is from a study of blood T cell repertoires in COVID-19. Sequencing used immunoSEQ multiplex PCR; TCRdb keeps in-frame clones, though not all of them. The sample shows roughly 100,000 clones, approximately 80% of them seen only once. Germline loops: CDR1 MNHNY, CDR2 SVGAGI (reference sequence). The ends were cut back, 7 bases at V and 5 bases at J, with 16 bases in the middle. CDR3 length: 14 amino acids. Sequenced sample: peripheral blood. The clonotype originates from a human donor in a cohort sampled during active or convalescent COVID-19. The chain recombines TRBV6-6 with TRBJ2-3; D possibly corresponds to TRBD2 (6 bases). CDR3: CASNAGQIVDTQYF. In nucleotides, the CDR3 is TGTGCCAGCAATGCGGGGCAGATAGTAGATACGCAGTATTTT.